These T cell receptor beta chains were read from a single sample in a study of radiotherapy plus CTLA-4 blockade in lung cancer. Libraries were prepared by immunoSEQ multiplex PCR; TCRdb keeps only in-frame clonotypes and omits some of them. The sample shows around 56,000 clones, approximately 80% of them seen only once. The source material was peripheral blood, sampled from a patient treated with radiotherapy plus ipilimumab. All receptors come from a human donor with non-small cell lung cancer who had a complete response to radiotherapy plus ipilimumab. The CDR3 runs from the conserved cysteine through the conserved F or W. The D gene is left open where the match is weak. Clone size is given for some rows only: seen once, a few or many times, or a class if the clone is expanded.

V gene: TRBV13; clone size: NA; J gene: TRBJ2-5; D gene: NA; CDR3 DNA: TGTGCCAGCAGCTTAGGGCCACAGATTCAAGAGACCCAGTACTTC; CDR3 protein: CASSLGPQIQETQYF
V gene: TRBV19; clone size: NA; J gene: TRBJ1-2; D gene: NA; CDR3 DNA: TGTGCCAGTAGTATAGAGGCTCGAAACTATGGCTACACCTTC; CDR3 protein: CASSIEARNYGYTF
V gene: TRBV5-4; clone size: NA; J gene: TRBJ2-1; D gene: TRBD2; CDR3 DNA: TGTGCCAGCAGCAAAGCGATGAGTAGCGGGAGGTATGAGCAGTTCTTC; CDR3 protein: CASSKAMSSGRYEQFF
V gene: TRBV18; clone size: once; J gene: TRBJ2-5; D gene: TRBD1; CDR3 DNA: TGTGCCAGCTCACGCGCCGGACAGGGCGGCCAAGAGACCCAGTACTTC; CDR3 protein: CASSRAGQGGQETQYF
V gene: TRBV30; clone size: NA; J gene: TRBJ2-3; D gene: NA; CDR3 DNA: TGTGCCTGGAGTGTAGGTCTGCTAGGCACAGATACGCAGTATTTT; CDR3 protein: CAWSVGLLGTDTQYF
V gene: TRBV29-1; clone size: NA; J gene: TRBJ2-3; D gene: TRBD2; CDR3 DNA: TGCAGCGTTGTACCTAGCGGGGGTAGCACAGATACGCAGTATTTT; CDR3 protein: CSVVPSGGSTDTQYF
V gene: TRBV5-1; clone size: NA; J gene: TRBJ2-1; D gene: TRBD2; CDR3 DNA: TGCGCCAGCAGCCCCGGACTAGTCTACAATGAGCAGTTCTTC; CDR3 protein: CASSPGLVYNEQFF
V gene: TRBV19; clone size: NA; J gene: TRBJ2-1; D gene: TRBD2; CDR3 DNA: TGTGCCAGTAGGGCAACGGGGGGGTCAAGAGCCTACAATGAGCAGTTCTTC; CDR3 protein: CASRATGGSRAYNEQFF
V gene: TRBV12-5; clone size: NA; J gene: TRBJ2-5; D gene: NA; CDR3 DNA: TGTGCTAGTGGTTCGGGCAGGGCGCAAGAGACCCAGTACTTC; CDR3 protein: CASGSGRAQETQYF
V gene: TRBV9; clone size: NA; J gene: TRBJ2-7; D gene: TRBD1; CDR3 DNA: TGTGCCAGCAGCGCGACAGGGTACGAGCAGTACTTC; CDR3 protein: CASSATGYEQYF
V gene: TRBV2; clone size: NA; J gene: TRBJ1-2; D gene: TRBD1; CDR3 DNA: TGTGCCAGCATCGGGGGACAGGTCTATGGCTACACCTTC; CDR3 protein: CASIGGQVYGYTF
V gene: TRBV19; clone size: NA; J gene: TRBJ1-5; D gene: NA; CDR3 DNA: TGTGCCAGTATGGACGGGGTCAATCAGCCCCAGCATTTT; CDR3 protein: CASMDGVNQPQHF
V gene: TRBV2; clone size: NA; J gene: TRBJ2-3; D gene: TRBD2; CDR3 DNA: TGTGCCAGCGTGGCTAGCGGGGCTAGCACAGATACGCAGTATTTT; CDR3 protein: CASVASGASTDTQYF
V gene: TRBV5-1; clone size: NA; J gene: TRBJ2-5; D gene: TRBD2; CDR3 DNA: TGCGCCAGCAGCTTGGCTAGCGGGAGTGTGACCCAGTACTTC; CDR3 protein: CASSLASGSVTQYF
V gene: TRBV11-2; clone size: NA; J gene: TRBJ1-2; D gene: NA; CDR3 DNA: TGTGCCAGCAGCTTAGACAGGGGACCGGGCTATGGCTACACCTTC; CDR3 protein: CASSLDRGPGYGYTF
V gene: TRBV7-2; clone size: NA; J gene: TRBJ1-1; D gene: TRBD1; CDR3 DNA: TGTGCCAGCAGTCGGGACAGGGGGCCTAATGAAGCTTTCTTT; CDR3 protein: CASSRDRGPNEAFF
V gene: TRBV7-9; clone size: NA; J gene: TRBJ1-6; D gene: NA; CDR3 DNA: TGTGCCAGCAGCCCAATGGGGGGAACAGTCTCGGAACCCCTCCACTTT; CDR3 protein: CASSPMGGTVSEPLHF
V gene: TRBV27; clone size: NA; J gene: TRBJ2-2; D gene: NA; CDR3 DNA: TGTGCCAGCACCCCTCTCAGCGGACCACAAATATGGGCCGGGGAGCTGTTTTTT; CDR3 protein: CASTPLSGPQIWAGELFF
V gene: TRBV5-5; clone size: NA; J gene: TRBJ2-1; D gene: TRBD2; CDR3 DNA: TGTGCCAGCAGCTTGTTAGCGGGGGTGTCCTACAATGAGCAGTTCTTC; CDR3 protein: CASSLLAGVSYNEQFF
V gene: TRBV18; clone size: once; J gene: TRBJ2-3; D gene: NA; CDR3 DNA: TGTGCCAGCTCACCACCGGGGCAGGGGATTTCAGATACGCAGTATTTT; CDR3 protein: CASSPPGQGISDTQYF
V gene: TRBV5-6; clone size: NA; J gene: TRBJ1-3; D gene: NA; CDR3 DNA: TGTGCCAGCAGCTTGAGAGGGCCCCGCTCTGGAAACACCATATATTTT; CDR3 protein: CASSLRGPRSGNTIYF
V gene: TRBV6-6; clone size: NA; J gene: TRBJ2-1; D gene: NA; CDR3 DNA: TGTGCCAGCACACAGGGAGGGAAGCAGTTCTTC; CDR3 protein: CASTQGGKQFF
V gene: TRBV7-9; clone size: few; J gene: TRBJ1-5; D gene: NA; CDR3 DNA: TGTGCCAGCAGCCCGCGACAGGGCAATCAGCCCCAGCATTTT; CDR3 protein: CASSPRQGNQPQHF